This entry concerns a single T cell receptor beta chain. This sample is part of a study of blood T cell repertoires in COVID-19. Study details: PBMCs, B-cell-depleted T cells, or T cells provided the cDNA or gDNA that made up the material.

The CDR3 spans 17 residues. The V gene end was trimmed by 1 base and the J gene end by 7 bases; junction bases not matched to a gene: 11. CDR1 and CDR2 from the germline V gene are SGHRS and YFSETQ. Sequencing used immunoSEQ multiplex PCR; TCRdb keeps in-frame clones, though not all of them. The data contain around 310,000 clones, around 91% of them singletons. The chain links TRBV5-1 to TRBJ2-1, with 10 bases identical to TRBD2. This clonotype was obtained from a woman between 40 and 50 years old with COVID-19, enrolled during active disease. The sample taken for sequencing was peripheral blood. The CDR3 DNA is TGCGCCAGCAGCTTGTTTCGAGCGGGAGGGCCAGGGAATGAGCAGTTCTTC. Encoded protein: CASSLFRAGGPGNEQFF. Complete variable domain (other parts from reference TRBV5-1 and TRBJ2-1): KAGVTQTPRYLIKTRGQQVTLSCSPISGHRSVSWYQQTPGQGLQFLFEYFSETQRNKGNFPGRFSGRQFSNSRSEMNVSTLELGDSALYLCASSLFRAGGPGNEQFFGPGTRLTVL.